The 12 T cell receptor beta chains reported below all come from one sample, sequenced in a study of T cells in Graves' hyperthyroidism and ophthalmopathy. RNA transcripts yielded amplified TCR beta CDR3 regions. The HTBI primer set served for first-round RT-PCR of the TCR CDR3. TCRdb analysed the multiplex PCR reads with MiXCR anew, one entry per CDR3 protein. The sample has around 500,000 distinct CDR3 sequences; roughly 14% are singletons. Sequencing input: blood. These TCRs come from a woman aged 18-29 years with Graves' hyperthyroidism.

About this clonotype itself: This may be a read error: a much more frequent sequence differs by one nucleotide. This chain connects TRBV20-1 to TRBJ2-5; D is unclear. Trimming removed 3 bases at V and 2 bases at J, with 7 bases between. Germline CDR1 and CDR2: DFQATT and SNEGSKA (reference sequence). CDR3 length: 12 amino acids. The CDR3 spells CSASFGQETQYF. The CDR3 DNA reads TGCAGTGCTAGTTTCGGTCAAGAGACCCAGTACTTC.

This clonotype was seen only a few times. A much larger clone sits a single nucleotide away, making a read error possible. The genes are TRBV18 and TRBJ1-2, with 9 bases aligning to TRBD1. CDR1 is KGHSH and CDR2 is LQKENI in the germline V gene. The CDR3 is 16 amino acids. The V segment lost 2 bases and the J segment 1 base; nucleotides outside the gene matches: 5. The CDR3 sequence: CASSPARQGDNYGYTF. CDR3 DNA: TGTGCCAGCTCACCAGCGAGACAGGGGGATAACTATGGCTACACCTTC.

At least ten counts were recorded for this clonotype. CDR3 in amino acids: CASSQVSTGSDGYTF. The CDR3 DNA reads as TGTGCCAGCAGCCAAGTTTCGACAGGGTCCGACGGCTACACCTTC. The chain joins TRBV14 to TRBJ1-2; TRBD1 matches 7 bases. V lost 1 base to trimming and J lost 8 bases; unmatched junction nucleotides: 10. The CDR3 spans 15 residues. CDR1 and CDR2 from the germline V gene are SGHDN and FVKESK.

This chain connects TRBV12-3 or TRBV12-4 to TRBJ1-2, with D perhaps TRBD1 (5 bases). The ends were cut back, 3 bases at V and 1 base at J, with 12 bases in the middle. CDR3 length: 15 residues. CDR3 loop: CASSFGGGLNYGYTF. DNA for the CDR3: TGTGCCAGCAGTTTTGGGGGAGGCCTTAACTATGGCTACACCTTC.

This clonotype was observed at least ten times. J is TRBJ1-1 and V is TRBV28; TRBD1 aligns across 9 bases. Germline loops: CDR1 MDHEN, CDR2 SYDVKM. The CDR3 is 18 residues long. The V and J ends lost 5 bases and 1 base, in that order; junction bases with no gene match: 14. CDR3 nucleotide sequence: TGTGCCAGCAGTCCCTCCGGACAGGGGAGAAACCAGAACACTGAAGCTTTCTTT. The encoded protein is CASSPSGQGRNQNTEAFF.

The chain is built from TRBV10-1 and TRBJ1-3; D not resolved. Germline CDR1 is WNHNN and CDR2 is SYGVQD (reference sequence). Deletions cut 11 bases from V and 0 bases from J, with 23 bases between. The CDR3 runs to 17 residues. The CDR3 DNA follows: TGCGCCCACAAATGGCGGGGTCCTACCTTCTCTGGAAACACCATATATTTT. It codes for CAHKWRGPTFSGNTIYF.

The rearrangement links TRBV10-2 to TRBJ1-1; D gene uncertain. V dropped 6 bases and J dropped 4 bases, with 15 bases sitting between them. The CDR3 spans 14 residues. CDR1 and CDR2 from the germline V gene are WSHSY and SAAADI. CDR3 residues: CASSPMGHSTEAFF. DNA of the CDR3: TGCGCCAGCAGCCCCATGGGCCACAGCACTGAAGCTTTCTTT.

This clonotype appeared a few times. This chain joins TRBV7-9 and TRBJ2-2, with TRBD1 identical over 9 bases. Germline V lookup: CDR1 SEHNR, CDR2 FQNEAQ (reference sequence). CDR3 length equals 17 residues. Trimming removed 4 bases from V and 2 bases from J; junction bases left unmatched: 8. CDR3 bases: TGTGCCAGCAGCTCGCTTCCGGGACAGGGCAACACCGGGGAGCTGTTTTTT. Its protein is CASSSLPGQGNTGELFF. Combining the CDR3 with reference TRBV7-9 and TRBJ2-2 gives the whole variable domain DTGVSQNPRHKITKRGQNVTFRCDPISEHNRLYWYRQTLGQGPEFLTYFQNEAQLEKSRLLSDRFSAERPKGSFSTLEIQRTEQGDSAMYLCASSSLPGQGNTGELFFGEGSRLTVL.

This clonotype appeared a few times. The genes are TRBV3-1 and TRBJ1-3, with 11 bases fitting TRBD1. Germline CDR1 is LGHDT and CDR2 is YNNKEL (reference sequence). The CDR3 sequence is 15 residues long. Trimming cost V 4 bases and J 6 bases; bases outside gene matches: 5. The CDR3, as DNA: TGTGCCAGCAGCCCGAGGGACAGGGGGGAAAACACCATATATTTT. This sequence encodes CASSPRDRGENTIYF.

The rearrangement links TRBV12-3 or TRBV12-4 to TRBJ1-4, with a weak D call TRBD1 (6 bases). The ends were cut back, 6 bases at V and 5 bases at J, with 13 bases in the middle. There are 14 residues in the CDR3. In DNA form, the CDR3 reads TGTGCCAGCAGCCTCGGGGGGCGGAATGAAAAACTGTTTTTT. Its translation: CASSLGGRNEKLFF.

V and J are TRBV3-1 and TRBJ1-1; D uncertain. The CDR3 sequence is 13 residues long. Trimming left V 5 bases short and J 3 bases short, with 10 bases between. The germline gives CDR1 LGHDT, CDR2 YNNKEL (reference sequence). As DNA, the CDR3 is TGTGCCAGCAGCGCAACCCAGGACACTGAAGCTTTCTTT. Translation gives CASSATQDTEAFF. The full variable domain, its missing parts supplied by reference TRBV3-1 and TRBJ1-1, is DTAVSQTPKYLVTQMGNDKSIKCEQNLGHDTMYWYKQDSKKFLKIMFSYNNKELIINETVPNRFSPKSPDKAHLNLHINSLELGDSAVYFCASSATQDTEAFFGQGTRLTVV.

This clonotype was seen a few times. The chain has TRBV6-1 and TRBJ2-3; D uncertain. This CDR3 contains 14 residues. Looked up from germline, CDR1 is MNHNS and CDR2 is SASEGT. The germline V and J ends were trimmed by 2 bases and 2 bases, with 8 bases remaining between them. The CDR3 is CASSEKGDTDTQYF. Written as DNA, the CDR3 is TGTGCCAGCAGTGAAAAGGGTGACACAGATACGCAGTATTTT.